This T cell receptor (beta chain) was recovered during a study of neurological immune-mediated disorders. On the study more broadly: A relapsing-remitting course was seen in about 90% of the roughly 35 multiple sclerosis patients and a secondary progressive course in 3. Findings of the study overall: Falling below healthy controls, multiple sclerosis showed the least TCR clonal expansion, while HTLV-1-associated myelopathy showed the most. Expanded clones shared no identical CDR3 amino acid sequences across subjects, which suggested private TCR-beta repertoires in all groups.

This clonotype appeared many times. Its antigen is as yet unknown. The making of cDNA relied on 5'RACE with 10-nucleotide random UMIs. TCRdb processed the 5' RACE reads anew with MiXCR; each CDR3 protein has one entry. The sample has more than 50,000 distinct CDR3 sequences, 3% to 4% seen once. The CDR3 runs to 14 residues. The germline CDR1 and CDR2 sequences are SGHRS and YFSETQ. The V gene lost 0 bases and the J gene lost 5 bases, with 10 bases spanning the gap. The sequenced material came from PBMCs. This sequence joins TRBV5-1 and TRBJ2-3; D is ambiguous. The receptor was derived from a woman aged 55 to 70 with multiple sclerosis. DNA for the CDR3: TGCGCCAGCAGCTTGGTCAGTAGAGGAGATACGCAGTATTTT. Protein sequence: CASSLVSRGDTQYF.